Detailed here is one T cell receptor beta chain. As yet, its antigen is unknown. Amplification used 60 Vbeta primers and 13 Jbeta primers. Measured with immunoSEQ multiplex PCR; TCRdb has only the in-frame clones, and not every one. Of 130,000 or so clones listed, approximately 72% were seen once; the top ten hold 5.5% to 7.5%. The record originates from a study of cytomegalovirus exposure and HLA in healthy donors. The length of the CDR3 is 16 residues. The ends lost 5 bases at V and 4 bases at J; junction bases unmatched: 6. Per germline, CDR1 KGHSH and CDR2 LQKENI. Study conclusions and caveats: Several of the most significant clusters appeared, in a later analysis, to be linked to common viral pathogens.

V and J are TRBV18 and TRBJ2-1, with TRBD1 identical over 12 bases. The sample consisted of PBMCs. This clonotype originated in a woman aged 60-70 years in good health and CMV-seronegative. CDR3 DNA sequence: TGTGCCAGCTCATCAGGGACAGGGGGCACTTACAATGAGCAGTTCTTC. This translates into CASSSGTGGTYNEQFF.